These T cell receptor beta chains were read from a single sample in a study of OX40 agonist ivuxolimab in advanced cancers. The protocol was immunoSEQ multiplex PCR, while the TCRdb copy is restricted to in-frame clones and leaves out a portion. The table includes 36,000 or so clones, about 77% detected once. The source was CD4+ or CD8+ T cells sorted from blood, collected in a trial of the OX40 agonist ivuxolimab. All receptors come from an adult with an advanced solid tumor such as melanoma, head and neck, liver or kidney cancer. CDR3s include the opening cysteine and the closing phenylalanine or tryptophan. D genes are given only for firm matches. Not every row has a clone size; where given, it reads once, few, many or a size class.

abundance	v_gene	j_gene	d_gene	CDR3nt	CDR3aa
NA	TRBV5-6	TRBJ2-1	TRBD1	TGTGCCAGCAGCTTGGGACAGGGGATGTGGAATGAGCAGTTCTTC	CASSLGQGMWNEQFF
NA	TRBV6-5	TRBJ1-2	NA	TGTGCCAGCAGTAACCCACGACGAGACTATGGCTACACCTTC	CASSNPRRDYGYTF
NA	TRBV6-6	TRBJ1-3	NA	TGTGCCAGCAGCCCCTACAACATCTCTGGAAACACCATATATTTT	CASSPYNISGNTIYF
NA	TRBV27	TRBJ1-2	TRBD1	TGTGCCAGCAGTGAAGGGGGCGGGGACCTCAGGGGCTACACCTTC	CASSEGGGDLRGYTF
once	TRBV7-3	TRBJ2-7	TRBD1	TGTGCCAGCAGCTTTGGACAGGGCTACGAGCAGTACTTC	CASSFGQGYEQYF
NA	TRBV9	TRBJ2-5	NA	TGTGCCAGCAGCGTAGGGGGCGGGTCCCCAGAGACCCAGTACTTC	CASSVGGGSPETQYF
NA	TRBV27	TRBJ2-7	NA	TGTGCCAGCAGTTCGGGCGGCTACGAGCAGTACTTC	CASSSGGYEQYF
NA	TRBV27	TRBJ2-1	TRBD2	TGTGCCAGCAGTTTCGGCGGGGGAAGGAATGAGCAGTTCTTC	CASSFGGGRNEQFF
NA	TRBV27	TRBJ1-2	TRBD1	TGTGCCAGCAGGGACAGGGTCAGATATGGCTACACCTTC	CASRDRVRYGYTF
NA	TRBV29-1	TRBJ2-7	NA	TGCAGCGTTGCCGACAGTCCCTACGAGCAGTACTTC	CSVADSPYEQYF
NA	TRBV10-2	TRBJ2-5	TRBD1	TGCGCCAGCAGTGGTCCGGGACAGGGAGAAGAGACCCAGTACTTC	CASSGPGQGEETQYF
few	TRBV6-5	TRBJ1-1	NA	TGTGCCAGCCGTCGGAACACTGAAGCTTTCTTT	CASRRNTEAFF
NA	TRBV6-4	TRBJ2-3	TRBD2	TGTGCCAGCAGTGACCGAGCGGGAGGGCCGGGTGATACGCAGTATTTT	CASSDRAGGPGDTQYF
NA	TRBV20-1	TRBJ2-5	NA	TGCAGTGCGCGGGTTGTAGAGACCCAGTACTTC	CSARVVETQYF
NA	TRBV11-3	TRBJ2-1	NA	TGTGCCAGCAGCTCCGGGACTGTGAACTACAATGAGCAGTTCTTC	CASSSGTVNYNEQFF
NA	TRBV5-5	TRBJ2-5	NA	TGTGCCAGCAGCTCAATAAGTCGGGAGACCCAGTACTTC	CASSSISRETQYF
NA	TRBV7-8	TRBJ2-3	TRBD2	TGTGCCAGCAGCTTAAGTCAGAGCGGGAGAGTGGATACGCAGTATTTT	CASSLSQSGRVDTQYF
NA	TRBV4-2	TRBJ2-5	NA	TGTGCCAGCAGCCAATTAAATCAAGAGACCCAGTACTTC	CASSQLNQETQYF
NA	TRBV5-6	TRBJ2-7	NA	TGTGCCAGCAGCACAGGGCCCCTTGCGTACGAGCAGTACTTC	CASSTGPLAYEQYF
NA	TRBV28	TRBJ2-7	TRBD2	TGTGCCAGCAGCCCTGCGCCGGGACTAGCTTACGAGCAGTACTTC	CASSPAPGLAYEQYF
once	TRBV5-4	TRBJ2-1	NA	TGTGCCAGCAGCTTGGGTTCCTACAATGAGCAGTTCTTC	CASSLGSYNEQFF
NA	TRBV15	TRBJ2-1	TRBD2	TGTGCCACCAGCGGGGGACTAGACGAAATATACAATGAGCAGTTCTTC	CATSGGLDEIYNEQFF
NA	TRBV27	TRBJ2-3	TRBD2	TGTGCCAGCAGTTTATCCCTAGCGGGAGGCGGATCAGATACGCAGTATTTT	CASSLSLAGGGSDTQYF
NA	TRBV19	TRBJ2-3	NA	TGTGCCAGTAGTATAGACTCTGCCGGGCTAACAGATACGCAGTATTTT	CASSIDSAGLTDTQYF
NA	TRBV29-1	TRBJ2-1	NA	TGCAGCGCCCAGGACTACAATGAGCAGTTCTTC	CSAQDYNEQFF
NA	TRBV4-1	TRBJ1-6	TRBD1	TGCGCCAGCAGCCAAGCCGGGACAGATAATTCACCCCTCCACTTT	CASSQAGTDNSPLHF
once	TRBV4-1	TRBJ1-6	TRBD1	TGCGCCAGCAGCCGCGACAGGGTCATCTCCTATAATTCACCCCTCCACTTT	CASSRDRVISYNSPLHF
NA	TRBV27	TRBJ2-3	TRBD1	TGTGCCAGCAGTTCCTCCGCGGGACAGGTGTTCACAGATACGCAGTATTTT	CASSSSAGQVFTDTQYF
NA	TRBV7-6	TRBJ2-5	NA	TGTGCCAGCAGCTTAGCTTTCGGCAAGACTAGAGAGACCCAGTACTTC	CASSLAFGKTRETQYF
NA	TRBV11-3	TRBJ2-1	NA	TGTGCCAGCAGCTTATCAGGGTACAATGAGCAGTTCTTC	CASSLSGYNEQFF
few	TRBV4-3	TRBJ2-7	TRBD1	TGCGCCAGCAGCCAAGAGACAGGGACCTACGAGCAGTACTTC	CASSQETGTYEQYF
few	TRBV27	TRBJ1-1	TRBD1	TGTGCCAGCAGTTTAAGGGGGCGAGCTTTCTTT	CASSLRGRAFF
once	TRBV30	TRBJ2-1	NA	TGTGCCTGGAGTTCTCTCGTTAACAATGAGCAGTTCTTC	CAWSSLVNNEQFF
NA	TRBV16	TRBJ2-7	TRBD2	TGTGCCAGCAGCCAGGGACTACACGAGCAGTACTTC	CASSQGLHEQYF
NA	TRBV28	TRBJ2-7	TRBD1	TGTGCCAGCAGTTGGACAGGGAACTACGAGCAGTACTTC	CASSWTGNYEQYF
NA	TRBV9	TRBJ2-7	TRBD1	TGTGCCAGCAGCTTCCGAGGACAGGGGTCGTACGAGCAGTACTTC	CASSFRGQGSYEQYF
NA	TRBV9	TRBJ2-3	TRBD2	TGTGCCAGCAGCGTTAGCGGGAGGGGTCCCGATACGCAGTATTTT	CASSVSGRGPDTQYF
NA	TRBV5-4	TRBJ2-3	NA	TGTGCCAGCAGCTTGGATAAGACAGCCACAGATACGCAGTATTTT	CASSLDKTATDTQYF
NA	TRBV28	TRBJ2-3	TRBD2	TGTGCCAGCAGTTTAGGGGCTAGCGGCAACACAGATACGCAGTATTTT	CASSLGASGNTDTQYF